This passage covers 18 T cell receptor beta chains from one sample sequenced in a study of shared T cell receptors in the human thymus. Here immunoSEQ multiplex PCR was the method, and the copy in TCRdb shows in-frame clones only, minus some. The sample has hundreds of thousands of clones; about 90% are singletons. The sample also formed part of further work on human thymus T cells.

The sequencing sample was made of thymocytes. Receptors were obtained from a boy younger than two with a congenital heart defect.

The V gene is TRBV27, the J gene TRBJ1-1, with D possibly being TRBD1 (6 bases). Germline-derived CDR1 and CDR2 are MNHEY and SMNVEV (reference sequence). The V end lost 2 bases, the J end lost 9 bases, and 19 bases lay between the germline ends. The CDR3 is 15 residues long. CDR3 sequence: CASSLRTEPKAKAFF. The CDR3 DNA is TGTGCCAGCAGTTTACGGACAGAACCCAAGGCGAAAGCTTTCTTT.

The V call is TRBV6-1, the J call TRBJ1-4; TRBD1 is a possible D gene (6 bases). This CDR3 is built from 15 residues. The ends were cut back, 2 bases at V and 14 bases at J, with 21 bases in the middle. Germline V gene lookup returns CDR1 MNHNS and CDR2 SASEGT. The CDR3 nucleotides are TGTGCCAGCAGTGAAATGGGGCCCAGACAGGACCACCTGTTTTTT. Translation gives CASSEMGPRQDHLFF.

V gene TRBV27 combines with J gene TRBJ1-6, with 10 bases fitting TRBD1. Germline CDR1 reads MNHEY; CDR2 reads SMNVEV (reference sequence). The CDR3 is 16 amino acids. V was pared by 5 bases and J by 8 bases, with 9 bases of the junction left unmatched. The CDR3 spells CASSPGGGTGDSPLHF. CDR3 sequence (DNA): TGTGCCAGCAGTCCCGGGGGGGGGACAGGGGATTCACCCCTCCACTTT.

In its sample, this clone was seen once. At one end the junction does not follow the germline gene, possibly because of a read error. The rearrangement uses TRBV5-1 and TRBJ1-1, with D hard to call. CDR1 and CDR2 (germline): SGHRS, YFSETQ. This CDR3 is 13 amino acids long. The CDR3 spells CANSLERATEAFF. CDR3 in DNA: TGCGCCAACAGCTTGGAGAGGGCCACTGAAGCTTTCTTT.

This clone was detected only a few times. The chain links TRBV27 to TRBJ1-4, with unresolved D. CDR3 size: 14 residues. Germline V gene sequence: CDR1 MNHEY, CDR2 SMNVEV (reference sequence). V lost 2 bases to trimming and J lost 5 bases, with 9 bases between them. The CDR3 loop reads CASSLRLRNEKLFF. The CDR3, as DNA: TGTGCCAGCAGTTTAAGACTCCGAAATGAAAAACTGTTTTTT.

The rearrangement joins TRBV11-2 to TRBJ2-2; 10 positions agree with TRBD2. This CDR3 region has 14 residues. Trimming at V came to 6 bases and at J to 6 bases, leaving 4 bases not matched to a gene. Germline CDR1 and CDR2: SGHAT and FQNNGV. CDR3 nucleotides: TGTGCCAGCAGTCTAGCGGGAGAGGCCGGGGAGCTGTTTTTT. Amino acids: CASSLAGEAGELFF.

The rearrangement joins TRBV6-1 to TRBJ2-5, with 10 bases matching TRBD2. Germline V gene sequence: CDR1 MNHNS, CDR2 SASEGT. The CDR3 covers 15 residues. Trimming took 3 bases from V and 4 from J; bases not matched to a gene: 5. CDR3 DNA: TGTGCCAGCAGTGAGATCAAGCGGGGGGGAGAGACCCAGTACTTC. Translation gives CASSEIKRGGETQYF.

V is TRBV5-3 and J is TRBJ2-4, with D perhaps matching TRBD1 (5 bases). TRBV5-3 has ORF status, its function being uncertain. CDR3 length equals 17 residues. V gave up 8 bases and J gave up 0 bases, with 21 bases separating them. This CDR3 reads CASKGFPTSVAKNIQYF. CDR3 nucleotide sequence: TGTGCCAGCAAGGGGTTTCCAACATCCGTAGCCAAAAACATTCAGTACTTC.

The sample holds one count of this clone. The gene calls are TRBV13 and TRBJ2-5; the match to TRBD1 covers 11 bases. V lost 5 bases and J lost 0; bases outside the gene matches: 20. CDR1 PRHDT and CDR2 FYEKMQ come from the germline V gene (reference sequence). The CDR3 is 21 amino acids. Here the CDR3 reads CASSQGQGEFAGGLYQETQYF. CDR3 nucleotide sequence: TGTGCCAGCAGCCAGGGACAGGGGGAATTCGCGGGAGGGCTGTACCAAGAGACCCAGTACTTC.

The chain employs TRBV15 and TRBJ2-3, with 7 bases that match TRBD2. The CDR3 extends over 17 amino acids. Germline assignment: CDR1 LNHNV and CDR2 YYDKDF (reference sequence). V lost 1 base to trimming and J lost 3 bases; unmatched junction nucleotides: 10. The CDR3: CATSRVPPSGLTDTQYF. The CDR3 coding sequence is TGTGCCACCAGCAGAGTACCGCCTAGCGGACTAACAGATACGCAGTATTTT.

As to this clone: Within the sample, other DNA sequences also encode this same CDR3. The V and J genes are TRBV28 and TRBJ1-5; D gene unclear. The CDR3 is 11 residues long. The ends were cut back, 4 bases at V and 7 bases at J, with 5 bases in the middle. Per the germline V gene, CDR1 is MDHEN and CDR2 is SYDVKM. The DNA for the CDR3 is TGTGCCAGCAGTTCTAGGCAGCCCCAGCATTTT. This gives the protein CASSSRQPQHF.

The chain has TRBV11-2 and TRBJ2-5, with D uncertain. In germline, CDR1 is SGHAT, CDR2 FQNNGV. The CDR3 is 14 residues long. V was trimmed by 10 bases and J by 7 bases, leaving 22 bases between them. The CDR3: CAITLPPTVWTQYF. The CDR3 nucleotides are TGTGCCATAACCCTACCCCCCACAGTGTGGACCCAGTACTTC.

This clone was found once. The rearrangement joins TRBV7-2 to TRBJ2-3; 9 nucleotides line up with TRBD1. This CDR3 has 15 residues. Losses at the gene ends were 6 bases for V and 5 bases for J; bases not matched to a gene: 9. The germline V gene has CDR1 SGHTA and CDR2 FQGNSA. The CDR3 DNA reads as TGTGCCAGCAGTTTTCCGGGACAGGGAGTAGATACGCAGTATTTT. Amino acids: CASSFPGQGVDTQYF.

This clone was observed once. This chain joins TRBV6-5 and TRBJ1-2, with 11 bases matching TRBD1. The CDR3 loop spans 14 amino acids. From germline, CDR1 is MNHEY and CDR2 SVGAGI. The ends lost 6 bases at V and 5 bases at J; junction bases unmatched: 5. The CDR3 is CASRGTGGSYGYTF. CDR3 nucleotides: TGTGCCAGCAGGGGGACAGGGGGGAGTTATGGCTACACCTTC.

This clone was counted between two and nine times. V is TRBV5-1 and J is TRBJ2-3, with 10 positions matching TRBD2. Per the germline V gene, CDR1 is SGHRS and CDR2 is YFSETQ. V lost 1 base to trimming and J lost 4 bases; unmatched junction nucleotides: 6. The CDR3 length is 16 residues. The CDR3 sequence: CASSLSGLAISDTQYF. CDR3 coding DNA: TGCGCCAGCAGCTTGTCGGGACTAGCGATATCAGATACGCAGTATTTT. Variable domain in full (rest from reference TRBV5-1 and TRBJ2-3): KAGVTQTPRYLIKTRGQQVTLSCSPISGHRSVSWYQQTPGQGLQFLFEYFSETQRNKGNFPGRFSGRQFSNSRSEMNVSTLELGDSALYLCASSLSGLAISDTQYFGPGTRLTVL.

The V and J genes are TRBV6-7 and TRBJ2-3; 8 nucleotides line up with TRBD1. TRBV6-7 is reported as an ORF; its role is uncertain. The CDR3 spans 15 residues. Losses at the gene ends were 7 bases for V and 3 bases for J; bases not matched to a gene: 9. CDR3 coding DNA: TGTGCCAGCACCGGGGACAGGAATACGACAGATACGCAGTATTTT. Translated: CASTGDRNTTDTQYF.

The J gene is TRBJ1-5, the V gene TRBV28; D is undetermined. The CDR3 covers 11 residues. The V gene lost 6 bases and the J gene lost 12 bases, with 12 bases spanning the gap. CDR1 and CDR2 from the germline V gene are MDHEN and SYDVKM. The chain's CDR3 is CASSPGLLQHF. CDR3 coding DNA: TGTGCCAGCAGCCCCGGGTTGCTCCAGCATTTT.

The CDR3 sequence: CASSQDLRGQGPSPLHF. The CDR3 DNA sequence: TGCGCCAGCAGCCAAGACCTAAGAGGACAGGGACCCTCACCCCTCCACTTT. The chain recombines TRBV4-3 with TRBJ1-6; TRBD1 agrees at 8 bases. The V segment lost 0 bases and the J segment 10 bases; nucleotides outside the gene matches: 11. CDR3 size: 17 residues. Germline-derived CDR1 and CDR2 are LGHNA and YSLEER.